This entry is about one T cell receptor beta chain. The sample is drawn from a study of cytomegalovirus exposure and HLA in healthy donors. CDR1 is MGHRA and CDR2 is YSYEKL in the germline V gene. This CDR3 has 15 amino acids. V lost 1 base to trimming and J lost 4 bases, with 11 bases between them. The protocol was immunoSEQ multiplex PCR, while the TCRdb copy is restricted to in-frame clones and leaves out a portion. The data contain over 200,000 clones, about nine tenths of them singletons. The sequenced material came from PBMCs. The chain recombines TRBV4-1 with TRBJ1-3; D remains ambiguous. The TCR sequence derives from a woman younger than 30 in good health and CMV-seropositive. In DNA form, the CDR3 reads TGCGCCAGCAGCCAAGTGCAGGTAGTCGGAAACACCATATATTTT. Translated, it gives CASSQVQVVGNTIYF.